Listed here are 15 T cell receptor beta chains from one sample, sequenced in a study of cytomegalovirus exposure and HLA in healthy donors listed by TCRdb under 2017. Receptors were amplified or captured by the immunoSEQ multiplex PCR assay. For the multiplex PCR, a mixture combining 60 forward primers for TCR Vbeta segments and 13 reverse primers for TCR Jbeta segments was used. What TCRdb holds here is the immuneACCESS table cut down to in-frame rearrangements. Part of the clones is not present; checked against another copy, under half of the missing clones reflect an unresolved V gene, and the others are unexplained. In this sample the table shows around 100,000 clones, about three quarters of which occur a single time. The top ten hold around 5% of the sample. What was sequenced was PBMCs. These receptor sequences come from a female donor in good health and CMV-seropositive.

This chain's CDR3 is CASSGRSGGGGTDTQYF. The CDR3, as DNA: TGTGCCAGCAGTGGCCGAAGCGGGGGGGGAGGCACAGATACGCAGTATTTT. V is TRBV6-1 and J is TRBJ2-3; 10 bases map to TRBD2. V trimming: 4 bases; J trimming: 1 base; junction bases outside the gene matches: 8. CDR1 is MNHNS and CDR2 is SASEGT in the germline V gene. The CDR3 has 17 residues.

The rearrangement links TRBV4-3 to TRBJ1-1; D is ambiguous. The CDR3 covers 14 residues. The V end was cut by 0 bases, the J end by 1 base, with 6 bases between. Germline V CDR1 and CDR2: LGHNA, YSLEER. CDR3 sequence (DNA): TGCGCCAGCAGCCAAGAGCGCGGGAACACTGAAGCTTTCTTT. This gives the protein CASSQERGNTEAFF.

This chain links TRBV18 with TRBJ2-5; 7 positions match TRBD1. The germline CDR1 and CDR2 sequences are KGHSH and LQKENI. This CDR3 is built from 16 residues. Germline trimming cut 1 base from V and 1 base from J; bases unmatched to any gene: 6. The CDR3 loop is CASSPQLGQLQETQYF. Here the CDR3 DNA reads TGTGCCAGCTCACCACAACTGGGACAGCTCCAAGAGACCCAGTACTTC.

The V and J genes are TRBV28 and TRBJ2-1, with a possible D match to TRBD2 (6 bases). Germline lookup yields CDR1 MDHEN and CDR2 SYDVKM. CDR3 length: 14 amino acids. The V end was cut by 6 bases, the J end by 10 bases, with 19 bases between. CDR3 loop: CASRLPAGQGEQFF. The CDR3 DNA follows: TGTGCCAGCAGGCTACCAGCGGGCCAGGGAGAGCAGTTCTTC.

The J gene is TRBJ2-5, the V gene TRBV19; TRBD1 matches at 10 bases. Trimming cost V 4 bases and J 5 bases; bases outside gene matches: 4. The germline gives CDR1 LNHDA, CDR2 SQIVND (reference sequence). This CDR3 has 14 amino acids. CDR3 nucleotide sequence: TGTGCCAGTAGTAATGACAGGGGGCAGGAGACCCAGTACTTC. This codes for CASSNDRGQETQYF.

V is TRBV7-3 and J is TRBJ1-1; TRBD1 might be the D (5 bases). The CDR3 has 14 residues. Trimming removed 5 bases from V and 6 bases from J, with 16 bases in between. Germline CDR1 and CDR2: SGHTA and FQGTGA. CDR3 sequence: CASSGSGVGSEAFF. DNA for the CDR3: TGTGCCAGCAGCGGATCGGGGGTCGGGTCTGAAGCTTTCTTT.

The count of this clone is one. CDR3 nucleotides: TGTGCCAGCAGGGCCCCGGGAGTGTACAATGAGCAGTTCTTC. Translating gives CASRAPGVYNEQFF. This chain uses TRBV2 with TRBJ2-1, with a weak D call TRBD2 (6 bases). The CDR3 is 14 amino acids. V was pared by 6 bases and J by 4 bases, with 13 bases between. CDR1 is SNHLY, CDR2 FYNNEI, per germline.

The chain couples TRBV28 to TRBJ1-1; 11 nucleotides match TRBD1. Per germline, CDR1 MDHEN and CDR2 SYDVKM. This CDR3 comprises 17 residues. Trimming cost V 6 bases and J 0 bases; bases outside gene matches: 9. The CDR3 here is CASRTRGQGVVNTEAFF. The DNA for the CDR3 is TGTGCCAGCAGGACGCGGGGACAGGGGGTGGTGAACACTGAAGCTTTCTTT.

This clone has just one count. V is TRBV18 and J is TRBJ1-3; 7 nucleotides agree with TRBD1. CDR3 size: 16 residues. The junction had 7 bases not matched to a gene; V was cut back by 2 bases and J by 3 bases. Germline V gives CDR1 KGHSH, CDR2 LQKENI. The CDR3 protein is CASSPSQGSNGNTIYF. The CDR3 DNA reads as TGTGCCAGCTCACCATCACAGGGGTCTAATGGAAACACCATATATTTT.

This clone was counted once. The chain recombines TRBV5-5 with TRBJ2-7, with D possibly TRBD1 on 5 matching bases. Germline V lookup: CDR1 SGHKS, CDR2 YYEKEE (reference sequence). The CDR3 sequence is 15 residues long. V lost 7 bases, J lost 1 base, and 18 bases lay in between. The CDR3 DNA sequence: TGTGCCAGCCAATCAGACACACAGGTATCCTACGAGCAGTACTTC. It specifies CASQSDTQVSYEQYF.

The V gene is TRBV2, the J gene TRBJ2-2; 10 bases are a match to TRBD2. The CDR3 contains 12 residues. CDR1 and CDR2 from the germline V gene are SNHLY and FYNNEI. J gave up 8 bases and V 6 bases, and 0 bases lay outside the gene matches. As DNA, the CDR3 is TGTGCCAGCAGGACTAGCGGGGGGGAGCTGTTTTTT. As protein: CASRTSGGELFF.

Worth noting for this clone: Additional DNA sequences in this sample encode the identical CDR3. The rearrangement uses TRBV10-1 and TRBJ2-1; 10 bases are a match to TRBD2. The V gene end was trimmed by 5 bases and the J gene end by 3 bases; junction bases not matched to a gene: 4. Germline CDR1 is WNHNN and CDR2 is SYGVQD (reference sequence). The CDR3 has 15 amino acids. Here the CDR3 reads CASSPSGSGYNEQFF. The CDR3 DNA follows: TGCGCCAGCAGTCCTAGCGGGAGCGGCTACAATGAGCAGTTCTTC.

V gene TRBV5-1 combines with J gene TRBJ2-6; 12 bases are shared with TRBD1. The CDR3 has 17 residues. Germline loops: CDR1 SGHRS, CDR2 YFSETQ. Trimming cost V 4 bases and J 3 bases; bases outside gene matches: 5. The CDR3 DNA reads as TGCGCCAGCAGCGTAGGGACAGGGGGCTTTGGGGCCAACGTCCTGACTTTC. This codes for CASSVGTGGFGANVLTF.

The chain recombines TRBV11-2 with TRBJ2-7, with D possibly TRBD2 on 5 matching bases. CDR3 length: 15 amino acids. Trimming took off 1 base at V and 3 bases at J, with 13 bases between the two ends. Germline lookup yields CDR1 SGHAT and CDR2 FQNNGV. The CDR3 coding sequence is TGTGCCAGCAGCTTAGTTGTGGGGAGAGGCTACGAGCAGTACTTC. It codes for CASSLVVGRGYEQYF.

A few counts support this clone. This chain links TRBV6-1 with TRBJ1-4; D remains ambiguous. V shed 4 bases and J shed 11 bases, with 14 bases lying between them. CDR3 length: 13 amino acids. CDR1 and CDR2 from the germline V gene are MNHNS and SASEGT. Here the CDR3 DNA reads TGTGCCAGCAGTGTAGGTGGGCGGGAGAAACTGTTTTTT. Residues: CASSVGGREKLFF.